The following is a TCR beta chain sequence with its context. What antigen it recognizes has not been identified. Base-call qualities are not available, and no considerably larger clone is one nucleotide away. The data derive from a study of OX40 agonist ivuxolimab in advanced cancers. For the study in its entirety: Ivuxolimab was an agonistic, fully human IgG2 monoclonal antibody directed against OX40 (CD134), a costimulatory receptor. Intravenous ivuxolimab was administered to patients every 2 weeks at six dose levels: 0.01, 0.1, 0.3, 1.5, 3 and 10 mg/kg. Of the roughly 52 dose-escalation patients, hepatocellular carcinoma was present in about 19, melanoma in roughly 15, renal cell carcinoma in 9 and head and neck cancer in 9. In the dose-escalation cohort, 75% to 85% of patients were male, and the mean age was roughly 60 years with a range of about 20 to 79. Prior anti-PD-1, anti-PD-L1 or anti-CTLA-4 therapy was permitted, and approximately 42% of dose-escalation patients had received checkpoint inhibitors. Partial responses occurred in three dose-escalation patients: two with cutaneous melanoma and one with hepatocellular carcinoma. Peripheral TCRbeta sequencing aimed to test whether ivuxolimab altered TCR sequence diversity and caused clonal T-cell expansion. The paper covers the monotherapy dose-escalation part of the phase I ivuxolimab trial, which included N of about 56 patients.

The cysteine opens and the phenylalanine closes a CDR3 of 15 amino acids. Only the CDR3 DNA is retained, 45 bases long and in frame from the first base. The junction shows trimming of 2 bases on V and 6 bases on J, plus 11 bases between the germline ends. From the germline V gene, CDR1 is SGHVS and CDR2 is FQNEAQ. Patients with a history of autoimmune disease or receiving systemic immunosuppression were excluded from the trial. Peripheral blood for TCR sequencing was collected from all dose cohorts at baseline, on cycle 4 day 1, and on cycle 7 day 1. Samples came from an open-label, multicenter, first-in-human phase I dose-escalation trial of ivuxolimab. Adults with locally advanced or metastatic melanoma, renal cell, hepatocellular, or head and neck squamous cell carcinoma were enrolled in the trial. CD4+ and CD8+ T cells were sorted separately from peripheral blood before TCR sequencing. For sequencing of the TCRbeta CDR3 region, genomic DNA was extracted from the sorted cells. TCRbeta CDR3 regions were sequenced using the immunoSEQ Assay. TCRdb's version of the immuneACCESS table is confined to in-frame rearrangements and falls short of the full clone set. An unresolved V gene accounts for under half of the shortfall where checked; the remainder is of unknown origin. This sample gives 75,000 to 100,000 clones in total; roughly nine tenths of them show up just once. Of the sample, 0.25% to 0.35% falls within the top ten clones.

What the authors observed across the whole study: After ivuxolimab, more expanded clones were found on average in CD8+ T cells than in CD4+ T cells. At doses from 0.1 to 3.0 mg/kg, clonal expansion was seen in both CD4+ and CD8+ blood T cells between baseline and week 6. Partial responders in the 0.1-3.0 mg/kg groups had among the lowest normalized peripheral clonal expansion, especially among CD8+ T cells. Antigen specificity was not determined for the clonally expanded peripheral T cells. Low levels of normalized T-cell clonal expansion were also seen in some patients who did not respond.

The TCR sequence derives from an adult with an advanced solid tumor such as melanoma, head and neck, liver or kidney cancer. Sequenced material: CD4+ or CD8+ T cells sorted from blood, taken in a trial of the OX40 agonist ivuxolimab. This sequence uses TRBV7-8 and TRBJ1-6, with an unclear D gene assignment. The CDR3 here reads CASSLLVAANSPLHF. The DNA sequence follows: TGTGCCAGCAGCTTACTCGTCGCAGCTAATTCACCCCTCCACTTT.